Below, 22 T cell receptor beta chains from the same sample are listed, as sequenced in a study of blood T cell repertoires in COVID-19. Assay: immunoSEQ multiplex PCR; the TCRdb copy retains only in-frame clones and omits some. The data contain about 150,000 clones, 80% of them seen just once; the ten biggest clones take up roughly 0.52%. Input material: peripheral blood. The receptors were gathered from a man aged 55 to 70 with acute or convalescent COVID-19.

The V call is TRBV23-1, the J call TRBJ1-5; D not resolved. TRBV23-1 carries the ORF label, with uncertain function. The CDR3 has 18 residues. V lost 2 bases, J lost 1 base, and 18 bases lay in between. CDR3: CASSQEDRREGSNQPQHF. CDR3 bases: TGCGCCAGCAGTCAAGAGGACCGTCGGGAAGGGAGCAATCAGCCCCAGCATTTT.

The chain joins TRBV12-5 to TRBJ2-7; 7 positions agree with TRBD2. Per the germline V gene, CDR1 is LGHNT and CDR2 is FRNRAP. After removal of 5 bases from V and 7 bases from J, the junction contained 14 bases not matched to a gene. The CDR3 extends over 15 amino acids. CDR3 sequence (DNA): TGTGCTAGTGGTACGGTGGGGGGGAGAATGGATGAGCAGTACTTC. Protein product: CASGTVGGRMDEQYF.

The chain combines TRBV6-2 or TRBV6-3 with TRBJ2-1, with 7 nucleotides matching TRBD2. There are 13 residues in the CDR3. Trimming removed 2 bases from V and 9 bases from J; junction bases left unmatched: 4. Looked up from germline, CDR1 is MNHEY and CDR2 is SVGEGT. The CDR3 region has the DNA TGTGCCAGCAGTTACGGACTAGGGTCTGAGCAGTTCTTC. This sequence encodes CASSYGLGSEQFF.

The chain is built from TRBV12-3 or TRBV12-4 and TRBJ1-1; D ambiguous. The length of the CDR3 is 13 residues. The V gene lost 8 bases and the J gene lost 1 base, with 11 bases spanning the gap. The CDR3 region has the DNA TGTGCCAGCGGAAATGGCGGGAACACTGAAGCTTTCTTT. Translation gives CASGNGGNTEAFF.

The chain links TRBV7-6 to TRBJ2-3; 12 positions agree with TRBD2. Trimming removed 5 bases from V and 2 bases from J; junction bases left unmatched: 2. This CDR3 spans 15 amino acids. Germline assignment: CDR1 SGHVS and CDR2 FNYEAQ. CDR3: CASSRLAGVTDTQYF. The CDR3 DNA reads as TGTGCCAGCAGCCGACTAGCGGGGGTCACAGATACGCAGTATTTT.

The chain combines TRBV27 with TRBJ1-1, with D hard to call. Germline V gene sequence: CDR1 MNHEY, CDR2 SMNVEV (reference sequence). The CDR3 has 13 residues. Trimming took off 6 bases at V and 0 bases at J, with 8 bases between the two ends. The chain's CDR3 is CASSRQMNTEAFF. For the CDR3, the DNA is TGTGCCAGCAGCAGGCAAATGAACACTGAAGCTTTCTTT.

Comment on this clone: The same CDR3 also results from other DNA sequences found in this sample. The chain uses TRBV5-4 and TRBJ1-2; 7 bases line up with TRBD1. Germline V gene sequence: CDR1 SGHNT, CDR2 YYREEE (reference sequence). With 3 bases clipped from V and 5 bases from J, the junction kept 4 bases outside the gene matches. This CDR3 has 13 residues. The CDR3, as DNA: TGTGCCAGCAGCTCGACAGGGCCATATGGCTACACCTTC. It specifies CASSSTGPYGYTF.

This chain links TRBV6-2 or TRBV6-3 with TRBJ1-2; unclear D gene. V gave up 5 bases and J gave up 7 bases, with 14 bases separating them. Germline V gene sequence: CDR1 MNHEY, CDR2 SVGEGT. CDR3 length: 13 residues. CDR3 nucleotide sequence: TGTGCCAGCAGTGGAAGTCAGGTCTCTGGCTACACCTTC. Its protein product is CASSGSQVSGYTF.

V usage is TRBV5-1 and J usage is TRBJ2-7; 8 nucleotides match TRBD1. Germline V gives CDR1 SGHRS, CDR2 YFSETQ. This CDR3 is 15 amino acids long. The V and J ends lost 0 bases and 0 bases, in that order; junction bases with no gene match: 2. The CDR3 spells CASSLGTGLSYEQYF. In nucleotides, the CDR3 is TGCGCCAGCAGCTTGGGGACAGGGCTCTCCTACGAGCAGTACTTC.

This clone was observed a handful of times. The rearrangement links TRBV10-1 to TRBJ1-4; possibly TRBD1 for D (5 bases). Between the trimmed V and J ends, which lost 2 bases and 0 bases, there was a span of 10 bases. Germline values: CDR1 WNHNN, CDR2 SYGVQD (reference sequence). This CDR3 is built from 16 residues. The CDR3 sequence: CASSERQSATNEKLFF. The CDR3 nucleotides are TGCGCCAGCAGTGAGAGACAGTCTGCAACTAATGAAAAACTGTTTTTT.

The chain employs TRBV7-6 and TRBJ2-1, with a tentative D call TRBD1 (6 bases). The CDR3 is 19 amino acids. Germline CDR1 reads SGHVS; CDR2 reads FNYEAQ. Trimming left V 2 bases short and J 3 bases short, with 23 bases between. The CDR3 here is CASSLSRGSRFPNYNEQFF. DNA for the CDR3: TGTGCCAGCAGCTTAAGCAGGGGCTCCAGATTCCCAAACTACAATGAGCAGTTCTTC.

This chain connects TRBV5-6 to TRBJ2-7, with TRBD1 identical over 9 bases. This CDR3 is 14 amino acids long. CDR1 is SGHDT, CDR2 YYEEEE, per germline. The trim removed 4 bases at V and 3 bases at J, leaving 5 bases unmatched. The DNA of the CDR3 is TGTGCCAGCAGCCGGGACAGGGCGCACTACGAGCAGTACTTC. This gives the protein CASSRDRAHYEQYF.

V and J are TRBV28 and TRBJ1-5; TRBD1 matches 7 bases. This CDR3 spans 13 amino acids. V shed 10 bases and J 4 bases; nucleotides not matched to a gene: 7. Germline V CDR1 and CDR2: MDHEN, SYDVKM. DNA for the CDR3: TGTGCCACCAGACAGGGTCTGAATCAGCCCCAGCATTTT. It is translated as CATRQGLNQPQHF.

This chain connects TRBV6-5 to TRBJ1-1, with a possible D match to TRBD1 (6 bases). The CDR3 totals 14 residues. With 11 bases removed from V and 2 bases from J, the gap between germline ends came to 18 bases. Germline loops: CDR1 MNHEY, CDR2 SVGAGI. The CDR3, as DNA: TGTGCCGCAAAAGTCGGACAGACAAACACTGAAGCTTTCTTT. It yields the protein CAAKVGQTNTEAFF.

The chain uses TRBV7-2 and TRBJ2-3; 7 nucleotides line up with TRBD1. The CDR3 loop spans 15 amino acids. CDR1 and CDR2 (germline): SGHTA, FQGNSA. Trimming removed 4 bases from V and 2 bases from J; junction bases left unmatched: 6. The CDR3 reads CASSSKTGHTDTQYF. In DNA, the CDR3 is TGTGCCAGCAGCTCTAAGACAGGGCACACAGATACGCAGTATTTT.

This chain uses TRBV4-3 with TRBJ1-2; TRBD1 aligns across 8 bases. The CDR3 is made up of 15 amino acids. The germline V gene encodes CDR1 LGHNA and CDR2 YSLEER. After removal of 0 bases from V and 3 bases from J, the junction contained 3 bases not matched to a gene. The CDR3 protein is CASSQDLQGDYGYTF. The CDR3 DNA reads TGCGCCAGCAGCCAAGACTTACAGGGGGACTATGGCTACACCTTC.

As to this clone: Other DNA sequences from this sample encode an identical CDR3 as well. The V and J genes are TRBV3-1 (or the pseudogene TRBV3-2) and TRBJ2-3; the match to TRBD2 covers 10 bases. V lost 4 bases to trimming and J lost 2 bases; unmatched junction nucleotides: 3. The CDR3 spans 15 residues. Germline CDR1 reads LGHDT; CDR2 reads YNNKEL (reference sequence). The CDR3 DNA sequence: TGTGCCAGCAGCCCCGGACTAGCGGTCACAGATACGCAGTATTTT. It is translated as CASSPGLAVTDTQYF.

The chain combines TRBV9 with TRBJ1-1; D is undetermined. The CDR3 extends over 12 amino acids. The V gene lost 4 bases and the J gene lost 4 bases, with 8 bases spanning the gap. Germline loops: CDR1 SGDLS, CDR2 YYNGEE. The CDR3 nucleotides are TGTGCCAGCAGCCCCTATGGCACTGAAGCTTTCTTT. It encodes CASSPYGTEAFF. The complete variable domain, with remaining parts taken from reference TRBV9 and TRBJ1-1, reads DSGVTQTPKHLITATGQRVTLRCSPRSGDLSVYWYQQSLDQGLQFLIQYYNGEERAKGNILERFSAQQFPDLHSELNLSSLELGDSALYFCASSPYGTEAFFGQGTRLTVV.

This chain joins TRBV5-5 and TRBJ2-7; TRBD2 is a possible D gene (6 bases). The germline V gene encodes CDR1 SGHKS and CDR2 YYEKEE (reference sequence). V was trimmed by 3 bases and J by 2 bases, leaving 15 bases between them. The CDR3 has 15 amino acids. CDR3 loop: CASSWELSGPYEQYF. The CDR3 nucleotides are TGTGCCAGCAGCTGGGAGCTTAGCGGACCCTACGAGCAGTACTTC.

The V and J genes are TRBV2 and TRBJ1-5; 7 nucleotides align to TRBD1. The CDR3 loop spans 19 amino acids. Germline CDR1 and CDR2: SNHLY and FYNNEI. V was clipped by 6 bases and J by 0 bases; unmatched bases: 17. This CDR3 reads CASSRNRGEGPYSNQPQHF. CDR3 coding DNA: TGTGCCAGCAGCCGAAACAGGGGAGAGGGGCCATATAGCAATCAGCCCCAGCATTTT.

The table lists this clone with a count of one. The chain recombines TRBV14 with TRBJ2-2; 7 bases align to TRBD1. This CDR3 has 16 amino acids. The ends lost 2 bases at V and 0 bases at J; junction bases unmatched: 3. Germline CDR1 reads SGHDN; CDR2 reads FVKESK. The CDR3 bases are TGTGCCAGCAGCCAATGGCAGGGGGCGAACACCGGGGAGCTGTTTTTT. This sequence encodes CASSQWQGANTGELFF. Based on the CDR3 plus reference TRBV14 and TRBJ2-2, the full variable domain is EAGVTQFPSHSVIEKGQTVTLRCDPISGHDNLYWYRRVMGKEIKFLLHFVKESKQDESGMPNNRFLAERTGGTYSTLKVQPAELEDSGVYFCASSQWQGANTGELFFGEGSRLTVL.

The chain carries TRBV7-2 and TRBJ2-2; D is ambiguous. This CDR3 is 15 amino acids long. Between the trimmed V and J ends, which lost 1 base and 1 base, there was a span of 7 bases. Germline CDR1 and CDR2: SGHTA and FQGNSA. The CDR3 nucleotides read TGTGCCAGCAGCTTAGTGGCAGAGAACACCGGGGAGCTGTTTTTT. Its protein product is CASSLVAENTGELFF.